Reported below is one TCR beta chain. This entry is derived from a study of blood T cell repertoires in COVID-19. Across the whole study: In each case, the material was cDNA or gDNA derived from T cells, B-cell-depleted T cells, or PBMCs.

Here immunoSEQ multiplex PCR was the method, and the copy in TCRdb shows in-frame clones only, minus some. Of hundreds of thousands of clones listed, roughly 88% are singletons. Participants came from some 26 US areas, aged about 18 to 95 years. The study assigned cohorts using participant-reported clinical history. What was sequenced was PBMCs or T cells enriched from blood (not recorded which). The clonotype comes from a man aged 25 to 40 who had recovered from COVID-19.

The CDR3 sequence is CASNRGSDYGYTF. DNA of the CDR3: TGTGCCAGTAATCGGGGGAGTGACTATGGCTACACCTTC. The rearrangement links TRBV19 to TRBJ1-2; a possible D gene is TRBD1 (5 bases). The germline V and J ends were trimmed by 7 bases and 3 bases, with 12 bases remaining between them. This CDR3 comprises 13 residues. The germline V gene has CDR1 LNHDA and CDR2 SQIVND (reference sequence).